This TCR beta chain was retrieved from a study of blood T cell repertoires in COVID-19. Profiling relied on immunoSEQ multiplex PCR, and the TCRdb table lists in-frame clones only, not all of them. The sample holds approximately 85,000 clones, 92% seen once. V shed 0 bases and J shed 5 bases, with 4 bases lying between them. The CDR3 spans 11 residues. Germline CDR1 is DFQATT and CDR2 is SNEGSKA (reference sequence). Sequenced material: peripheral blood. The chain links TRBV20-1 to TRBJ2-5; D is ambiguous. The source is a woman aged 55-69 years with active COVID-19. CDR3 coding DNA: TGCAGTGCTAGAGATGAGGAGACCCAGTACTTC. Amino acids: CSARDEETQYF.